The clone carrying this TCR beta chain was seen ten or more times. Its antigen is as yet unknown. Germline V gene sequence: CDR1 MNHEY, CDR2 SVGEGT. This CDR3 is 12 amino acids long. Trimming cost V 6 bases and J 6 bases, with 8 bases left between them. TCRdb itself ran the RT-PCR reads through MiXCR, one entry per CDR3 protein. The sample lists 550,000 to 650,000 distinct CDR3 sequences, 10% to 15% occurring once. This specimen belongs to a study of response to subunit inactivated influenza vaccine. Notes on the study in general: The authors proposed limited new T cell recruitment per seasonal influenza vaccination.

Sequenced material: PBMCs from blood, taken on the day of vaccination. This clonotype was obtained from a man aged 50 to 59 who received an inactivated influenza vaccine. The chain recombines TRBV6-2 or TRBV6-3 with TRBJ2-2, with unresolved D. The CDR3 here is CASSQGSGELFF. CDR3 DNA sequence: TGTGCCAGCAGCCAAGGATCCGGGGAGCTGTTTTTT.